Listed here are 6 T cell receptor beta chains from one sample, sequenced in a study of shared clonotypes between healthy human individuals. TCRdb keeps only in-frame clones here, not all; method: immunoSEQ multiplex PCR. The table shows 75,000 to 100,000 clones, with approximately 51% occurring only once. Sequencing used PBMCs. These receptors were taken from a woman aged 35 to 49 in good health. Some clones in this sample may be carry-over from other donors' samples.

V is TRBV6-6 and J is TRBJ2-5, with 13 bases aligning to TRBD2. Trimming took 4 bases from V and 2 from J; bases not matched to a gene: 4. Germline V gene lookup returns CDR1 MNHNY and CDR2 SVGAGI (reference sequence). The CDR3 contains 16 residues. This CDR3 is CASSFALAGGQETQYF. The CDR3 coding sequence is TGTGCCAGCAGTTTCGCACTAGCGGGGGGGCAAGAGACCCAGTACTTC.

The J gene is TRBJ2-1, the V gene TRBV10-3; weak D call: TRBD2 (6 bases). In germline, CDR1 is ENHRY, CDR2 SYGVKD. Trimming shortened V by 2 bases and J by 5 bases, and 16 bases separated the two germline ends. This CDR3 has 16 amino acids. The CDR3 loop is CAISEGGGNGDNEQFF. The CDR3 DNA sequence: TGTGCCATCAGTGAGGGGGGAGGAAATGGGGACAATGAGCAGTTCTTC.

The chain combines TRBV5-1 with TRBJ1-1; no clear D gene. The germline V gene encodes CDR1 SGHRS and CDR2 YFSETQ. The CDR3 is made up of 14 amino acids. With 3 bases removed from V and 1 base from J, the gap between germline ends came to 10 bases. The CDR3, as DNA: TGCGCCAGCAGCTCCCTCCCAGGGAACACTGAAGCTTTCTTT. It yields the protein CASSSLPGNTEAFF.

Written as DNA, the CDR3 is TGCGCCAGCAGCCTGGGAGGCGGAGCCTCAAGCTCCTACAATGAGCAGTTCTTC. Protein: CASSLGGGASSSYNEQFF. V is TRBV5-1 and J is TRBJ2-1; D is possibly TRBD2 (6 bases). The CDR3 consists of 18 residues. Trimming cost V 4 bases and J 0 bases, with 20 bases left between them. CDR1 and CDR2 from the germline V gene are SGHRS and YFSETQ.

This clone was detected only once. This chain connects TRBV27 to TRBJ2-1, with a possible D match to TRBD1 (6 bases). The CDR3 consists of 17 residues. Trimming removed 5 bases at V and 5 bases at J, with 22 bases between. Germline V gene lookup returns CDR1 MNHEY and CDR2 SMNVEV (reference sequence). The DNA for the CDR3 is TGTGCCAGCAGTCCTTCCCCACTAAAAGGGGGTGACAATGAGCAGTTCTTC. Translation: CASSPSPLKGGDNEQFF.

The chain carries TRBV28 and TRBJ1-5, with D perhaps TRBD1 (6 bases). The CDR3 totals 14 residues. V lost 5 bases, J lost 7 bases, and 15 bases lay in between. In germline, CDR1 is MDHEN, CDR2 SYDVKM. The CDR3 DNA sequence: TGTGCCAGCAGTCCTGGGGGGGCTCGACAGCCCCAGCATTTT. It specifies CASSPGGARQPQHF.